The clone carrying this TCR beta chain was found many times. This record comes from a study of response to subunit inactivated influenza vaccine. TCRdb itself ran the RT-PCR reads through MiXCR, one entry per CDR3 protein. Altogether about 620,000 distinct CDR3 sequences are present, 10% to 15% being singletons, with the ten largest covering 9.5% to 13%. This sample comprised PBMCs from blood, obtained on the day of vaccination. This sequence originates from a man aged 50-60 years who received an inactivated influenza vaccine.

DNA of the CDR3: TGCAGCGTTGACCCGACTAGCGGACGCACAGATACGCAGTATTTT. Amino acid sequence: CSVDPTSGRTDTQYF. V gene TRBV29-1 combines with J gene TRBJ2-3; 9 nucleotides agree with TRBD2. From germline, CDR1 is SQVTM and CDR2 ANQGSEA. The CDR3 extends over 15 amino acids. The V gene end was trimmed by 3 bases and the J gene end by 1 base; junction bases not matched to a gene: 5.